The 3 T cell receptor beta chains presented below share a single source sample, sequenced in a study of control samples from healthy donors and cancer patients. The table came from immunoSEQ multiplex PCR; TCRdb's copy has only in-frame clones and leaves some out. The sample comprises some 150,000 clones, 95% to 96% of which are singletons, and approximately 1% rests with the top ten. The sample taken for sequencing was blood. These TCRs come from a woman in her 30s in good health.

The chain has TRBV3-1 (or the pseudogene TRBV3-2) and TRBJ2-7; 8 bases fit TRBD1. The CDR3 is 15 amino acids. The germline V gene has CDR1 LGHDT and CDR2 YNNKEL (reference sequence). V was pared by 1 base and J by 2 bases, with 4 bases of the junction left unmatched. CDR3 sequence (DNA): TGTGCCAGCAGCCAAGTTCGGACAGGGCCCTACGAGCAGTACTTC. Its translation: CASSQVRTGPYEQYF.

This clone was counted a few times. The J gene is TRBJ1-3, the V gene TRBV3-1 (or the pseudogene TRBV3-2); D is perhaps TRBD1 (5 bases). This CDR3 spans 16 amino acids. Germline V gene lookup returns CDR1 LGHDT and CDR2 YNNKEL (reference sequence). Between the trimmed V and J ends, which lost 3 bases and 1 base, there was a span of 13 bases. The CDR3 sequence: CASSQWGRTSGNTIYF. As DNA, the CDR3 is TGTGCCAGCAGCCAGTGGGGCAGAACTTCTGGAAACACCATATATTTT.

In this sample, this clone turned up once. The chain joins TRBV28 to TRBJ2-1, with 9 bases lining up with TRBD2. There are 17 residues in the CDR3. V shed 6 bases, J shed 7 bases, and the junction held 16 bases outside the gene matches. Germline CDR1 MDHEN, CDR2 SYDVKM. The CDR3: CASRGAIAGAIRNEQFF. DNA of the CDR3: TGTGCCAGCAGGGGGGCCATAGCGGGAGCTATCCGGAATGAGCAGTTCTTC.